This TCR beta chain derives from a study of post-analysis software for immune sequencing data. Overall study: Relapsing-remitting, secondary progressive and progressive-relapsing multiple sclerosis courses were included. Points from the study as a whole: In multiple sclerosis, normalized Chao1 diversity was significantly below that of controls. Samples from one preparation batch, clustered by F measure, grouped strongly together. TRBV5-6, TRBV5-1 and TRBV20-1 belonged to a set of roughly 5 TRBV segments that were more frequent in patients than controls.

Unique molecular identifiers were present in the TCR beta cDNA libraries. It was from roughly 1 to 10 million T cells that 500,000 or so cDNA molecules came. TCRdb processed the PCR reads anew with MiXCR; each CDR3 protein has one entry. The data hold some 800,000 distinct CDR3 sequences, with more than 45% observed a single time. The CDR3 length is 13 residues. Per the germline V gene, CDR1 is KGHDR and CDR2 is SFDVKD. The junction had 2 bases not matched to a gene; V was cut back by 4 bases and J by 9 bases. Notes on this clonotype: No antigen is known for it.

Sequencing was carried out using blood. This sequence was found in a girl aged 10-17 years with multiple sclerosis. V and J are TRBV24-1 and TRBJ2-1, with 10 bases lining up with TRBD2. CDR3 DNA sequence: TGTGCCACCAGTGACCGGACTAGCGGTGAGCAGTTCTTC. It encodes CATSDRTSGEQFF.